The source of this TCR beta chain is a study of T cell responses to AZD1222 COVID-19 vaccine (dated by TCRdb to about 2021). Describing the broader study: AZD1222 recipients whose second dose came at about 4 weeks and those whose second dose came at about 12 weeks were combined into one group, since spike-specific TCR depth and breadth did not differ between the two schedules. A total of 230 to 250 trial participants underwent TCR sequencing, of whom about 210 received two doses of AZD1222 and around 26 received two doses of the MenACWY control vaccine. Trial participants were enrolled by age into 18-55, 56-69 and 70-plus year subgroups, with roughly 150, 30 and 60 TCR-sequenced participants respectively.

Overall study results and their limits: After two AZD1222 doses, both the breadth and the depth of spike-specific TCRs were significantly higher than at day 0 and than in MenACWY recipients. In the small 56-69-year group, the increase in depth fell short of significance, most likely because of low power. Conclusions about previously exposed vaccinees were limited because only six AZD1222 recipients were SARS-CoV-2 seropositive at baseline. CD4 TCRs associated with the vaccine covered the entire spike protein, and the dominant responses were in regions 160-218 and 743-854. Because no samples from the day 14 peak response were available, repertoires could be characterized only after the peak T cell response. Epitopes outside the regions mutated in the B.1.351 and B.1.1.7 variants were reportedly recognized by nearly half of the unique spike-specific TCRs. Participants were mostly white British, with more females than males. The authors suggested clonal diversity may have been underestimated.

The time point label, as the study defines it: baseline before first vaccination. The vaccinee samples were drawn from two UK trials, COV001 and COV002, one of which was a single-blind randomized controlled phase 2/3 trial testing AZD1222 (ChAdOx1 nCoV-19) in healthy adults. For TCRbeta chain sequencing, PBMC samples from trial participants were taken at day 0 and at day 28 after the second dose. Points on this clone: It has no known antigen specificity. It has no much larger one-base neighbor in the sample; base qualities were not kept.

The CDR3 regions of human TCRbeta chains were subjected to immunosequencing. The study's own analysis went as follows. TCRs in the repertoires were compared against a reference library of SARS-CoV-2-specific TCRs that had been generated with the MIRA antigen-specificity platform. Breadth meant the fraction of unique TCRs that were SARS-CoV-2-associated, whereas depth meant the fraction of total T cells that were SARS-CoV-2-associated. Using the MIRA data, every spike-specific TCR was mapped to the spike region that the TCR reacted to and assigned to either a CD4 or a CD8 class. Log10-transformed breadth and depth values were compared by one-way ANOVA with Sidak's multiple comparisons tests. Drawn from immuneACCESS, this table holds only the in-frame rearrangements with V and J called that TCRdb kept. Clones are partly lost; checked studies trace under half to an unresolved V gene and leave the rest unexplained. The V and J calls and clone size are taken from that table; D and trimming were inferred from the DNA. The sample data list over 70,000 clones, and around 85% of these were observed just once. The ten largest clones add up to roughly 20% of the sample.

Trimming takes 9 bases off V and 4 bases off J; junction bases not matched to a gene: 14. The CDR3 runs 15 amino acids, cysteine and phenylalanine included. This entry keeps only the CDR3 DNA: 45 bases, framed from base 1. The germline V gene encodes CDR1 WSHSY and CDR2 SAAADI. This specimen was peripheral blood, taken on day 0 of AZD1222 vaccination. This receptor was obtained from an adult in good health. The chain links TRBV10-2 with TRBJ1-2, with 7 middle bases fitting TRBD1. The nucleotide sequence reads as follows: TGCGCCAGTCGTGACGGACAGGCGGTAGGCTATGGCTACACCTTC. This encodes CASRDGQAVGYGYTF.